These 22 T cell receptor beta chains were sequenced from one sample in a study of response to subunit inactivated influenza vaccine (dated by TCRdb to between 2017 and 2018). The protocol used for the library was RT-PCR. The data were produced on an Illumina HiSeq 2500. Using fastp trimming at Q25 and MiXCR clonotype assembly, TCRdb reanalyzed the public sequencing data and kept in-frame beta chains. Entries that share a CDR3 protein sequence are merged under the most common genes and DNA. Counted in this sample were about 700,000 distinct CDR3 sequences; about 15% of them appeared once. Of the sample, around 7% falls within the top ten clones. The sample in question was PBMCs from blood, obtained about 14 days before vaccination. These TCRs come from a man aged 50 or older who received an inactivated influenza vaccine. Donor details come from another sample of the same person, matched by shared clones.

The V call is TRBV29-1, the J call TRBJ2-3; either TRBD1 or TRBD2 may supply D (5 bases each). Germline V lookup: CDR1 SQVTM, CDR2 ANQGSEA. The CDR3 is made up of 13 amino acids. With 4 bases removed from V and 4 bases from J, the gap between germline ends came to 12 bases. The CDR3 DNA is TGCAGCGTTGCGGGAAAGGGGCCAGATACGCAGTATTTT. Its translation is CSVAGKGPDTQYF.

The V gene is TRBV14, the J gene TRBJ2-5, with D possibly TRBD1 on 6 matching bases. CDR3 size: 18 residues. Germline assignment: CDR1 SGHDN and CDR2 FVKESK. Trimming left V 2 bases short and J 0 bases short, with 19 bases between. The CDR3 is CASSQRGLDRRYQETQYF. The CDR3 nucleotides read TGTGCCAGCAGCCAAAGGGGATTAGACAGGAGGTACCAAGAGACCCAGTACTTC.

The chain employs TRBV28 and TRBJ2-5; 7 bases match TRBD1. Germline trimming cut 6 bases from V and 2 bases from J; bases unmatched to any gene: 6. Germline CDR1 and CDR2: MDHEN and SYDVKM. The CDR3 contains 14 residues. In nucleotides, the CDR3 is TGTGCCAGCAGCAATGACAGGGAACAAGAGACCCAGTACTTC. It codes for CASSNDREQETQYF.

This clonotype was recorded many times. This chain uses TRBV7-2 with TRBJ2-7; D is unresolved. The V gene's germline CDR1 is SGHTA and CDR2 FQGNSA. The CDR3 totals 14 residues. Trimming cost V 1 base and J 2 bases, with 9 bases left between them. CDR3 loop: CASSLGASPYEQYF. As DNA, the CDR3 is TGTGCCAGCAGCTTAGGGGCCAGTCCCTACGAGCAGTACTTC.

This clonotype was counted at least ten times. The CDR3 nucleotides are TGTGCCAGCAGCCCCGGACAGCGCCTTCTTAATTCACCCCTCCACTTT. Translating gives CASSPGQRLLNSPLHF. This chain uses TRBV7-2 with TRBJ1-6; possibly TRBD1 for D (6 bases). This CDR3 comprises 16 residues. Looked up from germline, CDR1 is SGHTA and CDR2 is FQGNSA. Trimming cost V 5 bases and J 6 bases, with 17 bases left between them. The full variable domain, in which reference TRBV7-2 and TRBJ1-6 provide the parts outside the CDR3, is GAGVSQSPSNKVTEKGKDVELRCDPISGHTALYWYRQSLGQGLEFLIYFQGNSAPDKSGLPSDRFSAERTGGSVSTLTIQRTQQEDSAVYLCASSPGQRLLNSPLHFGNGTRLTVT.

This clonotype has a handful of counts. One junction end disagrees with the germline gene, perhaps due to a read error. V is TRBV7-7 and J is TRBJ2-5, with 7 bases aligning to TRBD2. Germline values: CDR1 SSHAT, CDR2 FNYEAQ (reference sequence). The CDR3 extends over 16 amino acids. The CDR3 reads CASSLAWASGQETQYF. DNA of the CDR3: TGTGCTAGCAGCTTAGCGTGGGCTAGCGGACAAGAGACCCAGTACTTC.

V usage is TRBV5-1 and J usage is TRBJ2-7; possible D gene TRBD2, 6 bases. Trimming removed 0 bases at V and 6 bases at J, with 13 bases between. There are 14 residues in the CDR3. The germline V gene encodes CDR1 SGHRS and CDR2 YFSETQ. The CDR3 nucleotides read TGCGCCAGCAGCTTGGCACTAGCAAAGGGCGAGCAGTACTTC. This translates into CASSLALAKGEQYF.

This clonotype showed up just a few times. This chain joins TRBV20-1 and TRBJ2-1, with 12 bases lining up with TRBD2. The V and J ends lost 4 bases and 7 bases, in that order; junction bases with no gene match: 11. The CDR3 length is 16 residues. The germline CDR1 and CDR2 sequences are DFQATT and SNEGSKA (reference sequence). As DNA, the CDR3 is TGCAGTGCTATTGCCAAGACTAGCGGGAGTATAAATGAGCAGTTCTTC. The encoded protein is CSAIAKTSGSINEQFF.

J is TRBJ2-1 and V is TRBV10-3; 10 bases match TRBD2. Germline loops: CDR1 ENHRY, CDR2 SYGVKD. V was clipped by 6 bases and J by 4 bases; unmatched bases: 15. CDR3 size: 18 residues. CDR3 sequence reads: CAIRNSGLAGAGYNEQFF. The CDR3 bases are TGTGCCATCAGGAATTCGGGGCTAGCGGGGGCCGGGTACAATGAGCAGTTCTTC.

This clonotype has only a few counts. J is TRBJ2-1 and V is TRBV20-1; 11 bases map to TRBD1. Per germline, CDR1 DFQATT and CDR2 SNEGSKA (reference sequence). The CDR3 totals 14 residues. V was pared by 1 base and J by 9 bases, with 5 bases of the junction left unmatched. The CDR3 region has the DNA TGCAGTGCTAGAGGGACAGGGGGCTTTTTTGAGCAGTTCTTC. Translating it yields CSARGTGGFFEQFF.

The chain has TRBV15 and TRBJ2-3; D may correspond to TRBD1 or TRBD2 (5 bases each). The length of the CDR3 is 14 residues. Per the germline V gene, CDR1 is LNHNV and CDR2 is YYDKDF (reference sequence). V was pared by 0 bases and J by 6 bases, with 10 bases between. The CDR3 is CATSRDPREDTQYF. The CDR3 DNA is TGTGCCACCAGCAGAGATCCCAGGGAGGATACGCAGTATTTT.

The rearrangement uses TRBV5-1 and TRBJ2-7, with 8 bases that match TRBD2. Germline-derived CDR1 and CDR2 are SGHRS and YFSETQ. CDR3 length: 15 residues. J lost 1 base, V lost 1 base, and 4 bases had no gene match. This CDR3 reads CASSLTGGPSYEQYF. In DNA form, the CDR3 reads TGCGCCAGCAGCTTGACGGGAGGGCCTTCCTACGAGCAGTACTTC.

The chain combines TRBV29-1 with TRBJ1-1; maybe TRBD1 (6 bases). Germline values: CDR1 SQVTM, CDR2 ANQGSEA. Deletions cut 1 base from V and 10 bases from J, with 10 bases between. This CDR3 has 11 amino acids. Here the CDR3 reads CSVEAGAGAFF. The DNA for the CDR3 is TGCAGCGTTGAAGCGGGGGCCGGAGCTTTCTTT.

A few counts support this clonotype. J is TRBJ2-7 and V is TRBV5-6; 8 bases align to TRBD2. This CDR3 comprises 16 residues. Germline CDR1 reads SGHDT; CDR2 reads YYEEEE. J lost 4 bases, V lost 4 bases, and 13 bases had no gene match. The CDR3 spells CASSPPSGGLFYEQYF. CDR3 DNA: TGTGCCAGCAGCCCCCCCAGCGGGGGACTGTTTTACGAGCAGTACTTC.

The chain links TRBV5-1 to TRBJ1-4; weak D call: TRBD1 (5 bases). Germline CDR1 reads SGHRS; CDR2 reads YFSETQ. V was pared by 4 bases and J by 5 bases, with 12 bases between. The CDR3 is made up of 14 amino acids. The chain's CDR3 is CASSGGRGNEKLFF. As DNA, the CDR3 is TGCGCCAGCAGCGGGGGACGGGGAAATGAAAAACTGTTTTTT.

The chain links TRBV5-1 to TRBJ2-7, with D perhaps matching TRBD2 (5 bases). The CDR3 is made up of 13 amino acids. Germline V gives CDR1 SGHRS, CDR2 YFSETQ. Trimming cost V 5 bases and J 3 bases, with 12 bases left between them. The CDR3 DNA sequence: TGCGCCAGCAGTGAGGGTCCTCGCTACGAGCAGTACTTC. Translating gives CASSEGPRYEQYF.

The CDR3: CASSIIPLPFNEQFF. The CDR3 DNA sequence: TGTGCCAGCAGTATAATACCCCTCCCCTTCAATGAGCAGTTCTTC. J is TRBJ2-1 and V is TRBV27; D is unresolved. The CDR3 sequence is 15 residues long. Germline loops: CDR1 MNHEY, CDR2 SMNVEV (reference sequence). V lost 5 bases to trimming and J lost 6 bases, with 17 bases between them.

This chain uses TRBV6-6 with TRBJ2-1; TRBD2 matches at 9 bases. J was trimmed by 4 bases and V by 10 bases; bases with no gene match: 5. This CDR3 is built from 13 residues. Germline V gives CDR1 MNHNY, CDR2 SVGAGI (reference sequence). Here the CDR3 DNA reads TGTGCCACTCTAGCGGGATTATACAATGAGCAGTTCTTC. Translation: CATLAGLYNEQFF.

The chain combines TRBV5-6 with TRBJ2-3, with TRBD2 matching over 8 bases. The CDR3 totals 15 residues. V was pared by 9 bases and J by 2 bases, with 11 bases of the junction left unmatched. The V gene's germline CDR1 is SGHDT and CDR2 YYEEEE. The CDR3 DNA is TGTGCCACCTGGGCTGGGCGGGAGGTCACAGATACGCAGTATTTT. Translated: CATWAGREVTDTQYF. The complete variable domain, with remaining parts taken from reference TRBV5-6 and TRBJ2-3, reads DAGVTQSPTHLIKTRGQQVTLRCSPKSGHDTVSWYQQALGQGPQFIFQYYEEEERQRGNFPDRFSGHQFPNYSSELNVNALLLGDSALYLCATWAGREVTDTQYFGPGTRLTVL.

The rearrangement links TRBV11-1 to TRBJ2-7; D may be TRBD2 (5 bases). This CDR3 is built from 14 residues. Germline CDR1 is SGHAT and CDR2 is FQDESV (reference sequence). V was shortened by 2 bases and J by 3 bases, with 11 bases between the two germline ends. The CDR3 sequence is CASSLLGGVYEQYF. The CDR3 DNA sequence: TGTGCCAGCAGCTTACTCGGAGGCGTCTACGAGCAGTACTTC.

This clonotype was counted between two and nine times. This chain joins TRBV20-1 and TRBJ2-1, with TRBD2 matching over 13 bases. The J segment lost 2 bases and the V segment lost 6 bases, leaving 16 bases of the junction unmatched. Germline CDR1 DFQATT, CDR2 SNEGSKA (reference sequence). CDR3 size: 19 residues. The CDR3 region has the DNA TGCAGTGCGCTTCCGGGACTAGCGGGAATGATAGCTACCTACAATGAGCAGTTCTTC. Protein: CSALPGLAGMIATYNEQFF.

The table lists this clonotype with many counts. The chain is built from TRBV12-3 or TRBV12-4 and TRBJ2-7; D is ambiguous. The length of the CDR3 is 12 residues. Deletions cut 3 bases from V and 3 bases from J, with 6 bases between. This CDR3 is CASSLRIYEQYF. The CDR3 bases are TGTGCCAGCAGTTTGAGGATCTACGAGCAGTACTTC.